This record concerns one TCR beta chain sequence. Its antigen is currently unknown. With 3 bases clipped from V and 5 bases from J, the junction kept 12 bases outside the gene matches. CDR1 is MNHEY and CDR2 is SMNVEV in the germline V gene (reference sequence). The CDR3 has 17 amino acids. Data came from immunoSEQ multiplex PCR; TCRdb stores just in-frame clones and leaves some out. Of 45,000 to 60,000 clones listed, around three quarters are singletons. The entry originates in a study of T cells in localized non-small cell lung cancer. Study observations and caveats: Uninvolved adjacent lung, not tumor, had the highest T cell clonality.

The sequence was collected from a woman between 35 and 75 years old with stage II lung adenocarcinoma. The source material was PBMCs, sampled before any cancer treatment. V is TRBV27 and J is TRBJ2-3; 9 bases line up with TRBD1. The CDR3 nucleotides are TGTGCCAGCAGTTTCGAATCAGGGACAGGGTACCAAGATACGCAGTATTTT. It yields the protein CASSFESGTGYQDTQYF.